These 18 T cell receptor beta chains were all obtained from the same sample, sequenced in a study of blood T cell repertoires in COVID-19. The repertoire was sequenced with immunoSEQ multiplex PCR; TCRdb's copy has only in-frame clones and lacks some. The sample holds around 300,000 clones; 86% are singletons and the top ten take 10% to 15%. Source material: peripheral blood. These receptors all stem from a woman aged 70-85 years with COVID-19, enrolled during active disease.

The V and J genes are TRBV6-5 and TRBJ1-2; no definite D call. The ends were cut back, 4 bases at V and 0 bases at J, with 9 bases in the middle. CDR1 is MNHEY, CDR2 SVGAGI, per germline. This CDR3 has 14 amino acids. The CDR3 DNA reads as TGTGCCAGCAGTTTACACAAGACTAACTATGGCTACACCTTC. Translation gives CASSLHKTNYGYTF.

The chain is built from TRBV19 and TRBJ1-2; maybe TRBD1 (5 bases). V dropped 7 bases and J dropped 6 bases, with 15 bases sitting between them. Germline V lookup: CDR1 LNHDA, CDR2 SQIVND (reference sequence). The CDR3 runs 13 residues. The CDR3 DNA is TGTGCCAGTACCCCCGCAGGGATGGATGGCTACACCTTC. Translating gives CASTPAGMDGYTF.

J is TRBJ2-7 and V is TRBV6-1; D possibly corresponds to TRBD1 (5 bases). V lost 2 bases and J lost 3, with 11 bases in between. CDR1 and CDR2 from the germline V gene are MNHNS and SASEGT. This CDR3 spans 14 amino acids. In DNA form, the CDR3 reads TGTGCCAGCAGTGAACTCGACAGATACTACGAGCAGTACTTC. Protein product: CASSELDRYYEQYF.

The rearrangement joins TRBV25-1 to TRBJ2-5; the match to TRBD2 covers 9 bases. CDR1 and CDR2 (germline): MGHDK, SYGVNS. J lost 2 bases, V lost 10 bases, and 5 bases had no gene match. The CDR3 consists of 13 residues. Here the CDR3 reads CATWTSVQETQYF. The CDR3 DNA reads TGTGCCACCTGGACTAGCGTTCAAGAGACCCAGTACTTC.

The chain joins TRBV7-3 to TRBJ2-1, with a possible D match to TRBD2 (7 bases). The germline V and J ends were trimmed by 5 bases and 7 bases, with 15 bases remaining between them. Germline CDR1 SGHTA, CDR2 FQGTGA. The CDR3 covers 14 residues. Here the CDR3 reads CASSPAGANNEQFF. The CDR3 region has the DNA TGTGCCAGCAGCCCCGCGGGGGCCAATAATGAGCAGTTCTTC.

This rearrangement joins TRBV10-1 to TRBJ2-3; tentatively, D is TRBD2 (6 bases). Germline CDR1 reads WNHNN; CDR2 reads SYGVQD (reference sequence). Trimming cost V 2 bases and J 0 bases, with 9 bases left between them. The CDR3 extends over 15 amino acids. The CDR3 nucleotides read TGCGCCAGCAGTGAGGTAGCGGCAAGCACAGATACGCAGTATTTT. Protein sequence: CASSEVAASTDTQYF.

This chain joins TRBV2 and TRBJ2-7; D not resolved. The V end lost 6 bases, the J end lost 1 base, and 4 bases lay between the germline ends. The length of the CDR3 is 11 residues. Germline loops: CDR1 SNHLY, CDR2 FYNNEI. CDR3 DNA: TGTGCCAGCAGCGTATCCTACGAGCAGTACTTC. Residues: CASSVSYEQYF.

This rearrangement joins TRBV29-1 to TRBJ1-2; a possible D gene is TRBD1 (5 bases). This CDR3 contains 15 residues. Trimming took off 4 bases at V and 1 base at J, with 16 bases between the two ends. CDR1 SQVTM and CDR2 ANQGSEA come from the germline V gene. The CDR3 region has the DNA TGCAGCGTTGCTGGTTTGGGACTGTATAACTATGGCTACACCTTC. This codes for CSVAGLGLYNYGYTF.

The V gene is TRBV7-8, the J gene TRBJ2-7, with 9 nucleotides matching TRBD1. V lost 2 bases to trimming and J lost 1 base; unmatched junction nucleotides: 3. This CDR3 region has 15 residues. Germline CDR1 and CDR2: SGHVS and FQNEAQ. CDR3 region: CASSLRDRESYEQYF. CDR3 in DNA: TGTGCCAGCAGCTTAAGGGACAGGGAATCCTACGAGCAGTACTTC. The full variable domain, completed using reference TRBV7-8 and TRBJ2-7, is GAGVSQSPRYKVAKRGQDVALRCDPISGHVSLFWYQQALGQGPEFLTYFQNEAQLDKSGLPSDRFFAERPEGSVSTLKIQRTQQEDSAVYLCASSLRDRESYEQYFGPGTRLTVT.

The chain recombines TRBV5-6 with TRBJ1-2; D is possibly TRBD1 (6 bases). The V gene's germline CDR1 is SGHDT and CDR2 YYEEEE. The CDR3 runs 12 residues. With 5 bases removed from V and 6 bases from J, the gap between germline ends came to 11 bases. The CDR3 DNA reads TGTGCCAGCAGGGGAACAGGGCATGGCTACACCTTC. Protein: CASRGTGHGYTF.

This rearrangement joins TRBV6-5 to TRBJ1-6, with a tentative D call TRBD1 (6 bases). Trimming left V 0 bases short and J 11 bases short, with 17 bases between. Per germline, CDR1 MNHEY and CDR2 SVGAGI. The CDR3 sequence is 16 residues long. The CDR3 sequence is CASSYSMRGATAPLHF. The CDR3 region has the DNA TGTGCCAGCAGTTACTCGATGCGGGGGGCTACGGCACCCCTCCACTTT.

This clone was seen a few times. The V and J genes are TRBV5-1 and TRBJ2-3; D is uncertain. Trimming shortened V by 0 bases and J by 4 bases, and 9 bases separated the two germline ends. This CDR3 has 14 residues. Germline V CDR1 and CDR2: SGHRS, YFSETQ. This CDR3 is CASSLAHQADTQYF. CDR3 bases: TGCGCCAGCAGCTTGGCGCATCAGGCAGATACGCAGTATTTT. Together with reference TRBV5-1 and TRBJ2-3, the CDR3 gives the full variable domain: KAGVTQTPRYLIKTRGQQVTLSCSPISGHRSVSWYQQTPGQGLQFLFEYFSETQRNKGNFPGRFSGRQFSNSRSEMNVSTLELGDSALYLCASSLAHQADTQYFGPGTRLTVL.

The rearrangement links TRBV4-1 to TRBJ2-3, with 11 positions matching TRBD2. The V segment lost 1 base and the J segment 0 bases; nucleotides outside the gene matches: 9. In germline, CDR1 is MGHRA, CDR2 YSYEKL. The CDR3 is 19 residues long. DNA of the CDR3: TGCGCCAGCAGCCAAGTTAGACCTAGCGGGGGGAATAGCACAGATACGCAGTATTTT. Amino acid sequence: CASSQVRPSGGNSTDTQYF.

The chain is built from TRBV18 and TRBJ2-3, with 11 nucleotides matching TRBD2. V lost 3 bases and J lost 3; bases outside the gene matches: 5. CDR1 is KGHSH, CDR2 LQKENI, per germline. The CDR3 runs to 16 residues. CDR3 sequence (DNA): TGTGCCAGCTCACCTTCTCTAGCGGGGGGAACAGATACGCAGTATTTT. Its protein is CASSPSLAGGTDTQYF. The complete variable domain, with remaining parts taken from reference TRBV18 and TRBJ2-3, reads NAGVMQNPRHLVRRRGQEARLRCSPMKGHSHVYWYRQLPEEGLKFMVYLQKENIIDESGMPKERFSAEFPKEGPSILRIQQVVRGDSAAYFCASSPSLAGGTDTQYFGPGTRLTVL.

The chain recombines TRBV27 with TRBJ2-1, with TRBD2 matching 8 bases. Trimming cost V 5 bases and J 0 bases; bases outside gene matches: 3. CDR3 size: 15 residues. The germline CDR1 and CDR2 sequences are MNHEY and SMNVEV (reference sequence). The CDR3 DNA is TGTGCCAGCAGTAGGACTAGCAGCTCCTACAATGAGCAGTTCTTC. Protein sequence: CASSRTSSSYNEQFF.

This chain links TRBV2 with TRBJ2-7, with a weak D call TRBD1 (6 bases). V lost 5 bases and J 5 bases, leaving 16 bases between the germline ends. Germline loops: CDR1 SNHLY, CDR2 FYNNEI. The CDR3 loop spans 14 amino acids. The CDR3 sequence is CASSQEQGSHEQYF. DNA of the CDR3: TGTGCCAGCAGTCAGGAACAGGGTTCCCACGAGCAGTACTTC.

CDR3 bases: TGCGCCAGCAGCAACGGACAGCCTTCAACTAATGAAAAACTGTTTTTT. This sequence encodes CASSNGQPSTNEKLFF. The rearrangement links TRBV4-1 to TRBJ1-4; D may be TRBD1 (6 bases). V lost 5 bases and J 0 bases, leaving 13 bases between the germline ends. This CDR3 is built from 16 residues. The germline V gene encodes CDR1 MGHRA and CDR2 YSYEKL.

The rearrangement joins TRBV5-1 to TRBJ2-1; possible D gene TRBD1, 5 bases. V was clipped by 1 base and J by 6 bases, with 11 bases between them. There are 14 residues in the CDR3. Germline CDR1 and CDR2: SGHRS and YFSETQ. The CDR3 region has the DNA TGCGCCAGCAGCTTGACAGGTGCCCGCAATGAGCAGTTCTTC. Its protein product is CASSLTGARNEQFF.